This TCR beta chain came from a study of T cells in Graves' hyperthyroidism and ophthalmopathy. The source material, RNA transcripts, was used to amplify TCR beta CDR3 regions. The TCR CDR3 was amplified in a first-round RT-PCR using the HTBI primer set. One entry per CDR3 protein results from TCRdb running MiXCR on the multiplex PCR reads. This repertoire shows 480,000 or so distinct CDR3 sequences, over 13% found once; its top ten account for less than 20%. This clonotype was picked up many times. Trimming cost V 5 bases and J 0 bases, with 13 bases left between them. The CDR3 covers 15 residues. The rearrangement uses TRBV12-3 or TRBV12-4 and TRBJ1-1, with a weak D call TRBD1 (5 bases). Sequencing was performed on blood. This TCR was sampled from a woman between 18 and 30 years old with Graves' hyperthyroidism. This CDR3 reads CASSLGQNMNTEAFF. The CDR3 nucleotides are TGTGCCAGCAGTCTGGGGCAAAACATGAACACTGAAGCTTTCTTT.